Following are 30 T cell receptor beta chains from one sample sequenced in a study of OX40 agonist ivuxolimab in advanced cancers. The protocol was immunoSEQ multiplex PCR, while the TCRdb copy is restricted to in-frame clones and leaves out a portion. The sample includes about 48,000 clones, around 86% of them seen just once. Sample: CD4+ or CD8+ T cells sorted from blood, taken in a trial of the OX40 agonist ivuxolimab. These receptors were obtained from an adult with an advanced solid tumor such as melanoma, head and neck, liver or kidney cancer.

V and J are TRBV28 and TRBJ2-3; D possibly corresponds to TRBD2 (6 bases). CDR1 and CDR2 (germline): MDHEN, SYDVKM. The CDR3 consists of 14 residues. Between the trimmed V and J ends, which lost 6 bases and 0 bases, there was a span of 10 bases. The CDR3 region has the DNA TGTGCCAGCAGATCCGGGACTAGCACAGATACGCAGTATTTT. Translated: CASRSGTSTDTQYF.

The chain is built from TRBV18 and TRBJ1-1; no firm D call. The CDR3 covers 13 residues. Looked up from germline, CDR1 is KGHSH and CDR2 is LQKENI. V lost 1 base and J 3 bases, leaving 6 bases between the germline ends. The CDR3 spells CASSPLRDTEAFF. In DNA, the CDR3 is TGTGCCAGCTCACCACTGAGGGACACTGAAGCTTTCTTT.

This clone was seen just once. This sequence joins TRBV10-3 and TRBJ1-5; D is ambiguous. Germline assignment: CDR1 ENHRY and CDR2 SYGVKD. The CDR3 spans 12 residues. The V end lost 0 bases, the J end lost 7 bases, and 4 bases lay between the germline ends. The DNA of the CDR3 is TGTGCCATCAGTGAGTCAGGGCAGCCCCAGCATTTT. It specifies CAISESGQPQHF.

The V gene is TRBV19, the J gene TRBJ1-3; D perhaps matches TRBD1 (5 bases). Germline V gene sequence: CDR1 LNHDA, CDR2 SQIVND (reference sequence). The CDR3 covers 14 residues. V dropped 10 bases and J dropped 9 bases, with 22 bases sitting between them. In nucleotides, the CDR3 is TGTGCCACCTTCCTGGGGACGGCATCCCCCACCATATATTTT. As protein: CATFLGTASPTIYF.

The V call is TRBV6-5, the J call TRBJ2-7; D is possibly TRBD1 or TRBD2 (5 bases each). The CDR3 runs 14 residues. Trimming stripped 4 bases from V and 5 bases from J, with 15 bases between. Germline V gene data show CDR1 as MNHEY and CDR2 as SVGAGI. CDR3 sequence: CASSSFGASNEQYF. DNA for the CDR3: TGTGCCAGCAGTTCGTTCGGGGCCAGTAACGAGCAGTACTTC.

The chain recombines TRBV5-1 with TRBJ2-5; D gene ambiguous. V was pared by 5 bases and J by 4 bases, with 9 bases between. The germline CDR1 and CDR2 sequences are SGHRS and YFSETQ. The CDR3 loop spans 12 amino acids. CDR3 residues: CASSQNGETQYF. For the CDR3, the DNA is TGCGCCAGCAGTCAAAACGGAGAGACCCAGTACTTC.

V usage is TRBV7-2 and J usage is TRBJ1-1; a weak D match, TRBD1 (6 bases). The CDR3 is 13 residues long. The germline V gene encodes CDR1 SGHTA and CDR2 FQGNSA. With 2 bases removed from V and 5 bases from J, the gap between germline ends came to 9 bases. The CDR3 region is CASSLTGRTEAFF. The CDR3 DNA reads as TGTGCCAGCAGCTTAACAGGGAGGACTGAAGCTTTCTTT.

The gene calls are TRBV5-4 and TRBJ2-3; 7 bases fit TRBD1. J was trimmed by 4 bases and V by 4 bases; bases with no gene match: 12. CDR1 and CDR2 (germline): SGHNT, YYREEE (reference sequence). The CDR3 totals 16 residues. The CDR3 DNA is TGTGCCAGCAGCCCCACAGCTGACAGGGCCGCAGATACGCAGTATTTT. It translates to CASSPTADRAADTQYF.

The V call is TRBV7-9, the J call TRBJ1-2; no reliable D call. The germline CDR1 and CDR2 sequences are SEHNR and FQNEAQ (reference sequence). This CDR3 has 13 residues. V lost 2 bases, J lost 4 bases, and 8 bases lay in between. CDR3 DNA: TGTGCCAGCAGCTTACCAGCCCTCTATGGCTACACCTTC. It yields the protein CASSLPALYGYTF.

This chain uses TRBV5-4 with TRBJ2-7; possibly TRBD1 for D (6 bases). CDR3 length: 14 residues. The ends were cut back, 1 base at V and 5 bases at J, with 13 bases in the middle. Germline V gene data show CDR1 as SGHNT and CDR2 as YYREEE (reference sequence). The CDR3 bases are TGTGCCAGCAGCTTGATCAGGGGTTCGGACGAGCAGTACTTC. Amino acids: CASSLIRGSDEQYF.

This chain uses TRBV2 with TRBJ1-6; D not certain. Germline V gives CDR1 SNHLY, CDR2 FYNNEI. The V and J ends lost 6 bases and 8 bases respectively, with 5 bases between them. This CDR3 comprises 11 residues. The CDR3 sequence: CASRADSPLHF. CDR3 coding DNA: TGTGCCAGCAGGGCGGATTCACCCCTCCACTTT.

The chain recombines TRBV13 with TRBJ1-4; 9 nucleotides agree with TRBD1. J lost 8 bases, V lost 5 bases, and 9 bases had no gene match. CDR3 length: 15 residues. In germline, CDR1 is PRHDT, CDR2 FYEKMQ (reference sequence). The CDR3 region has the DNA TGTGCCAGCAGCCGTGTGGACAGGGGATACGAAAAACTGTTTTTT. Its translation is CASSRVDRGYEKLFF.

The CDR3 DNA follows: TGTGCCAGCATTATCGGTGGACAGGGCGCCTACGAGCAGTACTTC. Translation: CASIIGGQGAYEQYF. The chain joins TRBV6-1 to TRBJ2-7, with 8 bases fitting TRBD1. The CDR3 length is 15 residues. Germline V lookup: CDR1 MNHNS, CDR2 SASEGT. With V trimmed by 7 bases and J by 2 bases, 10 bases remained unmatched.

CDR3 nucleotides: TGTGCCAGCAGCTTAGGACAGGGGGCGCCCGGGGAGCTGTTTTTT. Its protein product is CASSLGQGAPGELFF. V usage is TRBV7-9 and J usage is TRBJ2-2, with 10 bases fitting TRBD1. The CDR3 is made up of 15 amino acids. The germline gives CDR1 SEHNR, CDR2 FQNEAQ (reference sequence). Germline trimming cut 1 base from V and 6 bases from J; bases unmatched to any gene: 2.

This chain uses TRBV5-1 with TRBJ1-4; TRBD1 might be the D (6 bases). The CDR3 has 15 amino acids. Trimming left V 4 bases short and J 0 bases short, with 10 bases between. Germline CDR1 and CDR2: SGHRS and YFSETQ. CDR3 region: CASSPGQPTNEKLFF. The CDR3 DNA sequence: TGCGCCAGCAGCCCCGGACAGCCAACTAATGAAAAACTGTTTTTT. Using reference TRBV5-1 and TRBJ1-4 for the parts outside the CDR3, the full variable domain is KAGVTQTPRYLIKTRGQQVTLSCSPISGHRSVSWYQQTPGQGLQFLFEYFSETQRNKGNFPGRFSGRQFSNSRSEMNVSTLELGDSALYLCASSPGQPTNEKLFFGSGTQLSVL.

The chain uses TRBV18 and TRBJ2-2; 11 bases are shared with TRBD2. Germline lookup yields CDR1 KGHSH and CDR2 LQKENI. The CDR3 runs to 16 residues. V lost 5 bases to trimming and J lost 2 bases; unmatched junction nucleotides: 4. The CDR3 DNA follows: TGTGCCAGCTCATTTGGACTAGCGGGTAACACCGGGGAGCTGTTTTTT. Translating it yields CASSFGLAGNTGELFF.

The chain recombines TRBV7-3 with TRBJ2-5; D tentatively fits TRBD1 or TRBD2 (5 bases each). The germline V and J ends were trimmed by 8 bases and 4 bases, with 14 bases remaining between them. CDR1 SGHTA and CDR2 FQGTGA come from the germline V gene. CDR3 length: 13 amino acids. The CDR3 here is CASSGTEGETQYF. The CDR3 nucleotides are TGTGCCAGCTCCGGGACCGAGGGAGAGACCCAGTACTTC.

J is TRBJ2-7 and V is TRBV5-1; 9 bases align to TRBD2. The V gene's germline CDR1 is SGHRS and CDR2 YFSETQ. This CDR3 comprises 15 residues. Trimming at V came to 0 bases and at J to 2 bases, leaving 3 bases not matched to a gene. The CDR3 DNA sequence: TGCGCCAGCAGCTTGGCCGCTAGCGGGACCTACGAGCAGTACTTC. It encodes CASSLAASGTYEQYF.

The J gene is TRBJ2-5, the V gene TRBV7-9; tentatively, D is TRBD1 or TRBD2 (5 bases each). The length of the CDR3 is 14 residues. Germline values: CDR1 SEHNR, CDR2 FQNEAQ (reference sequence). V shed 2 bases and J shed 4 bases, with 11 bases lying between them. The CDR3 nucleotides read TGTGCCAGCAGCTTAAGTCCAGGGACAGAGACCCAGTACTTC. It yields the protein CASSLSPGTETQYF.

This clone occurred a few times. The chain combines TRBV5-1 with TRBJ2-5; TRBD1 might be the D (6 bases). V was cut by 2 bases and J by 2 bases, with 10 bases left in between. The germline CDR1 and CDR2 sequences are SGHRS and YFSETQ. CDR3 length: 14 residues. CDR3 residues: CASSLGQKQETQYF. As DNA, the CDR3 is TGCGCCAGCAGCTTAGGACAGAAACAAGAGACCCAGTACTTC. Drawing the rest from reference TRBV5-1 and TRBJ2-5, the complete variable domain is KAGVTQTPRYLIKTRGQQVTLSCSPISGHRSVSWYQQTPGQGLQFLFEYFSETQRNKGNFPGRFSGRQFSNSRSEMNVSTLELGDSALYLCASSLGQKQETQYFGPGTRLLVL.

V and J are TRBV6-6 and TRBJ1-2; D is unresolved. There are 11 residues in the CDR3. V dropped 0 bases and J dropped 5 bases, with 1 base sitting between them. Germline CDR1 reads MNHNY; CDR2 reads SVGAGI (reference sequence). The CDR3 DNA sequence: TGTGCCAGCAGTTACTCATATGGCTACACCTTC. It yields the protein CASSYSYGYTF.

The chain couples TRBV7-2 to TRBJ2-3, with TRBD2 matching 8 bases. Germline CDR1 is SGHTA and CDR2 is FQGNSA. The CDR3 spans 14 residues. Trimming removed 3 bases from V and 6 bases from J; junction bases left unmatched: 5. CDR3 in amino acids: CASSFRAGVDTQYF. CDR3 in DNA: TGTGCCAGCAGCTTCAGAGCGGGAGTGGATACGCAGTATTTT.

The V call is TRBV11-2, the J call TRBJ2-1, with 11 bases lining up with TRBD2. V was clipped by 1 base and J by 4 bases; unmatched bases: 6. CDR1 SGHAT and CDR2 FQNNGV come from the germline V gene. This CDR3 spans 17 amino acids. CDR3 in amino acids: CASSLGLAGGMYNEQFF. CDR3 DNA sequence: TGTGCCAGCAGCTTAGGGCTAGCGGGGGGAATGTACAATGAGCAGTTCTTC.

The rearrangement uses TRBV7-2 and TRBJ2-5; tentative D call: TRBD2 (6 bases). Germline assignment: CDR1 SGHTA and CDR2 FQGNSA. The V end was cut by 1 base, the J end by 5 bases, with 26 bases between. CDR3 length: 19 residues. The CDR3 nucleotides read TGTGCCAGCAGCTTAGTTGCCCGTCGGGTTGGGAGGTGGGGGGAGACCCAGTACTTC. Amino acid sequence: CASSLVARRVGRWGETQYF.

The CDR3 spells CAIGGTNNEKLFF. CDR3 DNA: TGTGCCATCGGGGGGACGAATAATGAAAAACTGTTTTTT. The chain uses TRBV10-3 and TRBJ1-4; D is possibly TRBD1 (5 bases). Trimming removed 8 bases at V and 4 bases at J, with 11 bases between. Looked up from germline, CDR1 is ENHRY and CDR2 is SYGVKD. The CDR3 is 13 residues long.

The genes are TRBV20-1 and TRBJ1-1; D possibly corresponds to TRBD1 (5 bases). The V gene's germline CDR1 is DFQATT and CDR2 SNEGSKA (reference sequence). This CDR3 comprises 11 residues. Trimming removed 4 bases at V and 5 bases at J, with 8 bases between. The CDR3 here is CSAKGVTEAFF. The CDR3 nucleotides are TGCAGTGCTAAAGGGGTTACTGAAGCTTTCTTT.

This clone is a singleton in its sample. This chain uses TRBV6-5 with TRBJ1-2; 7 bases agree with TRBD1. V shed 6 bases, J shed 4 bases, and the junction held 5 bases outside the gene matches. The CDR3 length is 13 residues. Germline assignment: CDR1 MNHEY and CDR2 SVGAGI. The CDR3 here is CASSSGGTYGYTF. The CDR3 DNA follows: TGTGCCAGCAGCTCAGGGGGAACCTATGGCTACACCTTC.

This chain links TRBV6-1 with TRBJ1-6; the match to TRBD1 covers 7 bases. There are 15 residues in the CDR3. Looked up from germline, CDR1 is MNHNS and CDR2 is SASEGT. After removal of 5 bases from V and 10 bases from J, the junction contained 11 bases not matched to a gene. This chain's CDR3 is CASSPFDRVESPLHF. The CDR3 DNA sequence: TGTGCCAGCAGTCCCTTCGACAGGGTAGAATCACCCCTCCACTTT.

The V and J genes are TRBV5-1 and TRBJ2-5; D is unclear. The CDR3 has 14 amino acids. CDR1 and CDR2 from the germline V gene are SGHRS and YFSETQ. V was trimmed by 6 bases and J by 2 bases, leaving 14 bases between them. CDR3 in DNA: TGCGCCAGCACCCCTTTTGGCGAGCAAGAGACCCAGTACTTC. Translation gives CASTPFGEQETQYF.

This rearrangement joins TRBV5-6 to TRBJ1-1; tentatively, D is TRBD1 (5 bases). Germline-derived CDR1 and CDR2 are SGHDT and YYEEEE. The V gene lost 2 bases and the J gene lost 1 base, with 18 bases spanning the gap. CDR3 size: 17 residues. The CDR3 loop is CASSLRSRGISNTEAFF. The CDR3 bases are TGTGCCAGCAGCTTAAGGTCACGGGGGATTTCGAACACTGAAGCTTTCTTT. Complete variable domain (other parts from reference TRBV5-6 and TRBJ1-1): DAGVTQSPTHLIKTRGQQVTLRCSPKSGHDTVSWYQQALGQGPQFIFQYYEEEERQRGNFPDRFSGHQFPNYSSELNVNALLLGDSALYLCASSLRSRGISNTEAFFGQGTRLTVV.